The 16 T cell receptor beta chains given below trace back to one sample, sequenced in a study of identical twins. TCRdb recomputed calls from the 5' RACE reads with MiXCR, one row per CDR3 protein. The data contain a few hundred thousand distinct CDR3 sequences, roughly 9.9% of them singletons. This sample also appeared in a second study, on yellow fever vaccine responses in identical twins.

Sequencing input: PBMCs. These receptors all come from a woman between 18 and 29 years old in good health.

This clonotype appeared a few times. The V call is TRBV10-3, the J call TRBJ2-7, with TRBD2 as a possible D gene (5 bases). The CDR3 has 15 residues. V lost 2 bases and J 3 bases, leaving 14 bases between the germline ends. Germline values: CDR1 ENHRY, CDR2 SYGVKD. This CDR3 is CAISETASPLYEQYF. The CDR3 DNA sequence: TGTGCCATCAGTGAGACGGCTAGCCCCCTCTACGAGCAGTACTTC.

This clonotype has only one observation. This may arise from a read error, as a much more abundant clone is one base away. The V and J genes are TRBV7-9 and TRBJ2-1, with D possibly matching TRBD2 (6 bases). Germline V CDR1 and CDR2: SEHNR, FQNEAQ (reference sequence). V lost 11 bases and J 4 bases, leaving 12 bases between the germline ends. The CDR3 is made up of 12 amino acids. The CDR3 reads CAGKAGYNEQFF. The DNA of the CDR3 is TGTGCCGGCAAGGCGGGGTACAATGAGCAGTTCTTC.

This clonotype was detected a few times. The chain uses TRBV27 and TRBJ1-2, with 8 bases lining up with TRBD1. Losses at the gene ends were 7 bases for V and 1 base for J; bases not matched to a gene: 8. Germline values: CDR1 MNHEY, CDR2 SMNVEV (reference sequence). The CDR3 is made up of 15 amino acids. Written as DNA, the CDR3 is TGTGCCAGCACCCCCAGGACAGGGATTAACTATGGCTACACCTTC. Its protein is CASTPRTGINYGYTF.

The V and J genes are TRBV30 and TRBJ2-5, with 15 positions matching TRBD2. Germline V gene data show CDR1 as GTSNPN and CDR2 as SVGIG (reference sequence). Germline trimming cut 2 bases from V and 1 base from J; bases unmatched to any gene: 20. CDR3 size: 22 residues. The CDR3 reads CAWSPTPSRTSGRGPFQETQYF. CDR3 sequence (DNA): TGTGCCTGGAGTCCGACGCCCTCGAGGACTAGCGGGAGGGGCCCCTTCCAAGAGACCCAGTACTTC.

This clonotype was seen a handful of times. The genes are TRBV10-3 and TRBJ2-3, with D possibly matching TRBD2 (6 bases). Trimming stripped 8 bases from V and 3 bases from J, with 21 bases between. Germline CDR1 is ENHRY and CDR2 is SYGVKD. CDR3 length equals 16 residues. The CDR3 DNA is TGTGCCATCGCACACAAAAGCGGAGGAGGGACAGATACGCAGTATTTT. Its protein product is CAIAHKSGGGTDTQYF.

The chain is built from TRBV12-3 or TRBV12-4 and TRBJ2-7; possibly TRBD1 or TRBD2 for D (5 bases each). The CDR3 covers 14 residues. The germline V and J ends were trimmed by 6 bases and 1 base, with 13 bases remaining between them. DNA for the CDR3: TGTGCCAGCAGCCGGGGACCACCGTCCTACGAGCAGTACTTC. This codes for CASSRGPPSYEQYF.

In DNA form, the CDR3 reads TGCAGTGCTAGAAGTCGGCGGAGCCCCACAGATACGCAGTATTTT. This encodes CSARSRRSPTDTQYF. The chain joins TRBV20-1 to TRBJ2-3; D gene unclear. Germline CDR1 and CDR2: DFQATT and SNEGSKA (reference sequence). V dropped 2 bases and J dropped 2 bases, with 14 bases sitting between them. CDR3 length: 15 residues.

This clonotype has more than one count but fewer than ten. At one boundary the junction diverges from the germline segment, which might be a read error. The DNA of the CDR3 is TGCTGTGCTAGAGAGCTGGCTAGCGGAATATTTTACAATGAGCAGTTCTTC. Protein: CCARELASGIFYNEQFF. The J gene is TRBJ2-1, the V gene TRBV20-1; 7 bases map to TRBD2. This CDR3 is built from 17 residues. The germline V gene encodes CDR1 DFQATT and CDR2 SNEGSKA (reference sequence).

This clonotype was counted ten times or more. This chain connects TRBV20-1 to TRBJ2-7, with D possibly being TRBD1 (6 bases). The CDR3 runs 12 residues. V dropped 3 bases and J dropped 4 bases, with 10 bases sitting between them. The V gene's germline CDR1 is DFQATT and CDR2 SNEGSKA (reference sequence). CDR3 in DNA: TGCAGTGCTAGCGAGGGGGTTTACGAGCAGTACTTC. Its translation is CSASEGVYEQYF.

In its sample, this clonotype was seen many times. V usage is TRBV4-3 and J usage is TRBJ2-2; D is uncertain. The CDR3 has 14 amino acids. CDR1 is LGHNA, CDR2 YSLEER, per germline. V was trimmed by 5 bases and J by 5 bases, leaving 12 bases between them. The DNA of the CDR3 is TGCGCCAGCAGCATGGGGTTAAGTACCGGGGAGCTGTTTTTT. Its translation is CASSMGLSTGELFF.

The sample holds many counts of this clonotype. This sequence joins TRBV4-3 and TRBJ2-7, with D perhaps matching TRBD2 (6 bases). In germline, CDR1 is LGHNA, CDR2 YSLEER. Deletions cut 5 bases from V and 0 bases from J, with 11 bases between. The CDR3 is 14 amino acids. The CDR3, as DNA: TGCGCCAGCAGCGAGACTAGGTTCTCCTACGAGCAGTACTTC. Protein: CASSETRFSYEQYF.

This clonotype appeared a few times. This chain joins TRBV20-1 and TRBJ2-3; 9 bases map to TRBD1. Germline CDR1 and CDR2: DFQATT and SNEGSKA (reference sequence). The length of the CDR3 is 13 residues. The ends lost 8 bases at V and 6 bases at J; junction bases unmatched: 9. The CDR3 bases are TGCAGTCCACGGACAGGGGCGGTGGATACGCAGTATTTT. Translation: CSPRTGAVDTQYF.

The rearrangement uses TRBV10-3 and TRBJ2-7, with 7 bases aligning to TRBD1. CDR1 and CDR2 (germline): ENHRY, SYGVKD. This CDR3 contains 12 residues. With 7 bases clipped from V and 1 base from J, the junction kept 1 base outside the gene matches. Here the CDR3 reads CAIKGASYEQYF. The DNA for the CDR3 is TGTGCCATCAAGGGGGCGTCCTACGAGCAGTACTTC.

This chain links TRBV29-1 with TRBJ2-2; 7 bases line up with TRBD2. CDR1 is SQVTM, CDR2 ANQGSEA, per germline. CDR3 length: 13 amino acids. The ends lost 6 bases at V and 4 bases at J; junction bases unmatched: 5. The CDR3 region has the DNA TGCAGCGTCGACACTAGCGTCACCGGGGAGCTGTTTTTT. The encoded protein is CSVDTSVTGELFF.

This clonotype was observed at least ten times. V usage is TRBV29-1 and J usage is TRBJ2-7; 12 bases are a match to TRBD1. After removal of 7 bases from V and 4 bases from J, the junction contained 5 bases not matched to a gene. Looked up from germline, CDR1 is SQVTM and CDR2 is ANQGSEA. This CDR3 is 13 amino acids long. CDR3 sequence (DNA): TGCAGCGGAGGGACAGGGGGCGCATACGAGCAGTACTTC. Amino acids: CSGGTGGAYEQYF.

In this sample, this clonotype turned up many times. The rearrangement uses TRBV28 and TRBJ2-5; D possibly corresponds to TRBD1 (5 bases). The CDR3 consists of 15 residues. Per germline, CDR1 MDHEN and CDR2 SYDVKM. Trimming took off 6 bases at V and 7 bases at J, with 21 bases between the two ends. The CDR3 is CASSRRQPQDRTQYF. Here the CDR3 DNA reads TGTGCCAGCAGCCGCAGACAGCCCCAAGATCGGACCCAGTACTTC.